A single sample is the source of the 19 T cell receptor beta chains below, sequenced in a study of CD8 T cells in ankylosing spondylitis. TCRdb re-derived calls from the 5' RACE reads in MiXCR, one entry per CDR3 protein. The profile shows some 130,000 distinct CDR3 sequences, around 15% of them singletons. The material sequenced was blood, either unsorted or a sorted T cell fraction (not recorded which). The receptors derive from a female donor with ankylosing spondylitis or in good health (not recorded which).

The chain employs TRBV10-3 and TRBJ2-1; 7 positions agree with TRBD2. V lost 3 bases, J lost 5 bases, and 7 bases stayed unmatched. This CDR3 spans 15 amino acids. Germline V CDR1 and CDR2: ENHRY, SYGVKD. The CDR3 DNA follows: TGTGCCATCAGTGATGGGCGGGAGCGGGACAATGAGCAGTTCTTC. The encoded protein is CAISDGRERDNEQFF.

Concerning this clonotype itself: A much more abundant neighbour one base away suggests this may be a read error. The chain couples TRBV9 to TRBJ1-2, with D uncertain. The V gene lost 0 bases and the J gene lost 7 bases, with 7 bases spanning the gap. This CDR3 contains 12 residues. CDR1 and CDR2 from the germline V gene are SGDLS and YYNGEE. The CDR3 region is CASSVGDRGYTF. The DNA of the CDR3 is TGTGCCAGCAGCGTAGGCGACCGTGGCTACACCTTC.

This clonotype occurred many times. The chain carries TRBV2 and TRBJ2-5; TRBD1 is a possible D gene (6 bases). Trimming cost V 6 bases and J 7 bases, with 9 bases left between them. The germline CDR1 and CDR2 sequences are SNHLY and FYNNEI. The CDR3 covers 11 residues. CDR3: CASRLGATQYF. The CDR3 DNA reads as TGTGCCAGCAGGCTGGGGGCGACCCAGTACTTC.

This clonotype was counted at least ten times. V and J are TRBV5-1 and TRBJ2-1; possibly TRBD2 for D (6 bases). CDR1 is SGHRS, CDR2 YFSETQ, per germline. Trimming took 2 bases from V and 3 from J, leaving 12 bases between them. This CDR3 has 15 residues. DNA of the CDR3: TGCGCCAGCAGCTTTTCGGGGGAGGACTACAATGAGCAGTTCTTC. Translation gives CASSFSGEDYNEQFF.

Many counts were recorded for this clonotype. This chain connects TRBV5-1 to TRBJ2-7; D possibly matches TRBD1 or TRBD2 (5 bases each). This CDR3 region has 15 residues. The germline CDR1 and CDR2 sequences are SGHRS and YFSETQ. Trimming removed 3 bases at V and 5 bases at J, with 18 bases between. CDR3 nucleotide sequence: TGCGCCAGCAGCTCAACGGATGGGGGACCCCACGAGCAGTACTTC. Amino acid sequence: CASSSTDGGPHEQYF.

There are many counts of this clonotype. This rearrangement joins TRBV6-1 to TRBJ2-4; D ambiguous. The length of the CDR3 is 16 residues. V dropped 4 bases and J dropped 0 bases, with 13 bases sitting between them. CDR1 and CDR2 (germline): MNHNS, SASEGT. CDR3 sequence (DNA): TGTGCCAGCAGTGTAGCACCGAAGATAGCCAAAAACATTCAGTACTTC. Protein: CASSVAPKIAKNIQYF.

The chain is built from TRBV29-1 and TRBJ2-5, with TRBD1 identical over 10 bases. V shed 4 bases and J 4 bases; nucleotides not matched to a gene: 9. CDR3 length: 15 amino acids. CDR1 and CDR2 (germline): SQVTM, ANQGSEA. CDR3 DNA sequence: TGCAGCGTTGGAACCGGGACAGGGGATGTAGAGACCCAGTACTTC. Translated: CSVGTGTGDVETQYF.

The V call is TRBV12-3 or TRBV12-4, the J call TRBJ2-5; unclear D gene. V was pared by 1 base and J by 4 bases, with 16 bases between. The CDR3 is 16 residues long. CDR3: CASSLGYPGSRETQYF. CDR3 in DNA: TGTGCCAGCAGTTTAGGGTACCCGGGCAGTAGAGAGACCCAGTACTTC.

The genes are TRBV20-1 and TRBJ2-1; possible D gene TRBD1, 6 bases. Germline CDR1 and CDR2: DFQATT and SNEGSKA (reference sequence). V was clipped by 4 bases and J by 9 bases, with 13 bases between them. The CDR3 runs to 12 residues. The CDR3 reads CSAILTGIEQFF. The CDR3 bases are TGCAGTGCTATACTAACAGGGATTGAGCAGTTCTTC.

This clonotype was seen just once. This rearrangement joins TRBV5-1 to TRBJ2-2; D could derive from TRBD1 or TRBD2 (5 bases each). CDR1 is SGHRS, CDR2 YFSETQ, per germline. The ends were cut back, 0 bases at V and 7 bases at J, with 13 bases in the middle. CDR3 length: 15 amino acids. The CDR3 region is CASSLDYLGVGELFF. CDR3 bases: TGCGCCAGCAGCTTGGATTATCTGGGGGTCGGGGAGCTGTTTTTT.

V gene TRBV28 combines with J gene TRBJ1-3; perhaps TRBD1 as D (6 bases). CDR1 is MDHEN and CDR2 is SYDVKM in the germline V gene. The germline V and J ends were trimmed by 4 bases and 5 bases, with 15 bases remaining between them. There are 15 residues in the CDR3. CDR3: CASSSPGDGRNTIYF. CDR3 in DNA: TGTGCCAGCAGTTCCCCAGGGGATGGGAGAAACACCATATATTTT.

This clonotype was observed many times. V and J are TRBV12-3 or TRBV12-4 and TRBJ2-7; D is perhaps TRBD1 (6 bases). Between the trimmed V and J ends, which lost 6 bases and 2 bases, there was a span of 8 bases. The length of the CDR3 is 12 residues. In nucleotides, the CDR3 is TGTGCCAGCAGGGACAGTACCTACGAGCAGTACTTC. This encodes CASRDSTYEQYF.

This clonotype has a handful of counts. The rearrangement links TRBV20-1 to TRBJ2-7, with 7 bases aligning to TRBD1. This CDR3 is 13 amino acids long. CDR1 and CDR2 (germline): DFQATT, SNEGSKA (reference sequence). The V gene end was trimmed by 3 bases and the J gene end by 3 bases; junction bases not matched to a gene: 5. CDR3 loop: CSASEGANYEQYF. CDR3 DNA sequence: TGCAGTGCTAGCGAGGGGGCCAACTACGAGCAGTACTTC.

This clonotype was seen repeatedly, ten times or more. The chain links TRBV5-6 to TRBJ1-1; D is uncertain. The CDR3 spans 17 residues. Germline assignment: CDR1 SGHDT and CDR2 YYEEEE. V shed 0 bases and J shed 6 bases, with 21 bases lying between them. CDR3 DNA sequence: TGTGCCAGCAGCTTGGTTCCCCCCTCAAGATCGGGCGCTGAAGCTTTCTTT. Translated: CASSLVPPSRSGAEAFF. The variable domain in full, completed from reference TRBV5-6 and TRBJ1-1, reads DAGVTQSPTHLIKTRGQQVTLRCSPKSGHDTVSWYQQALGQGPQFIFQYYEEEERQRGNFPDRFSGHQFPNYSSELNVNALLLGDSALYLCASSLVPPSRSGAEAFFGQGTRLTVV.

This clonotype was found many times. The CDR3 nucleotides read TGTGCCATCAGTGAGTCAGGGACTGAAGCTTTCTTT. This codes for CAISESGTEAFF. The chain joins TRBV10-3 to TRBJ1-1; D gene unclear. The germline V gene has CDR1 ENHRY and CDR2 SYGVKD. The CDR3 extends over 12 amino acids. Trimming pared 0 bases from V and 5 bases from J, leaving 4 bases between.

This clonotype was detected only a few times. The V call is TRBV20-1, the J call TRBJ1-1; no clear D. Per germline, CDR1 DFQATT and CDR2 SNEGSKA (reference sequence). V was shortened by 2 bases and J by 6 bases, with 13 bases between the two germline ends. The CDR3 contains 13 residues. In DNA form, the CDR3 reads TGCAGTGCTAGATCACGCGGGAGGGCTGAAGCTTTCTTT. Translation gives CSARSRGRAEAFF.

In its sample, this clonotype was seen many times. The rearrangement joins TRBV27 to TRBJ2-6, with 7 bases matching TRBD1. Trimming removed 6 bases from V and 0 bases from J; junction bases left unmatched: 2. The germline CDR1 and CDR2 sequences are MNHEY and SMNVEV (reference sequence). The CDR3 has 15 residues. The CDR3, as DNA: TGTGCCAGCAGCTACAGGGGCTCTGGGGCCAACGTCCTGACTTTC. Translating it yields CASSYRGSGANVLTF.

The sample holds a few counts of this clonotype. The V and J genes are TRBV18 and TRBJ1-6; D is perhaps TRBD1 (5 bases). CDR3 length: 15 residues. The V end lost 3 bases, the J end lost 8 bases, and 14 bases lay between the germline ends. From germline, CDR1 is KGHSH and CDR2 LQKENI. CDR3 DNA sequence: TGTGCCAGCTCACCGGGAACAGGAGCTTATTCACCCCTCCACTTT. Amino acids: CASSPGTGAYSPLHF.

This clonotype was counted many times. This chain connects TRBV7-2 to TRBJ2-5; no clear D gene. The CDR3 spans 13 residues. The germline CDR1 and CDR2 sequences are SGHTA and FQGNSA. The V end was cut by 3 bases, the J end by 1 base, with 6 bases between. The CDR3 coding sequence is TGTGCCAGCAGCTTGGGCAGCCAAGAGACCCAGTACTTC. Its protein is CASSLGSQETQYF. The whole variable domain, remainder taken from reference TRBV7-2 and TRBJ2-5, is GAGVSQSPSNKVTEKGKDVELRCDPISGHTALYWYRQSLGQGLEFLIYFQGNSAPDKSGLPSDRFSAERTGGSVSTLTIQRTQQEDSAVYLCASSLGSQETQYFGPGTRLLVL.